The 13 T cell receptor beta chains below all came from one sample that was sequenced in a study of T cell changes during pregnancy in multiple sclerosis. Method: immunoSEQ multiplex PCR; TCRdb's copy keeps in-frame clones and lacks some. This sample has 40,000 or so clones; more than 85% occur once, and the top ten carry 10% to 15%. This specimen was CD8+ T cells from peripheral blood mononuclear cells, taken in the first trimester of pregnancy. These receptors all come from a female donor with multiple sclerosis, enrolled in a pregnancy study.

CDR3 bases: TGTGCCAGCAGTCCAACCTCGACTAGCTCAAATACCGGGGAGCTGTTTTTT. It codes for CASSPTSTSSNTGELFF. The V gene is TRBV11-2, the J gene TRBJ2-2; 7 bases are a match to TRBD2. After removal of 6 bases from V and 5 bases from J, the junction contained 15 bases not matched to a gene. The CDR3 totals 17 residues. Germline CDR1 is SGHAT and CDR2 is FQNNGV.

The chain has TRBV12-5 and TRBJ1-5; D unclear. V was cut by 0 bases and J by 9 bases, with 15 bases left in between. Germline V gene sequence: CDR1 LGHNT, CDR2 FRNRAP. The CDR3 is 15 residues long. Written as DNA, the CDR3 is TGTGCTAGTGGTTTGGTAGATTTCCAGACATGGCCCCAGCATTTT. Residues: CASGLVDFQTWPQHF.

This sequence joins TRBV10-1 and TRBJ1-4; TRBD1 might be the D (6 bases). This CDR3 has 14 amino acids. CDR1 WNHNN and CDR2 SYGVQD come from the germline V gene (reference sequence). The V gene lost 5 bases and the J gene lost 6 bases, with 13 bases spanning the gap. DNA for the CDR3: TGCGCCAGCAGTCCGGACGGGGGGCATGAAAAACTGTTTTTT. Its translation is CASSPDGGHEKLFF.

The gene calls are TRBV5-1 and TRBJ2-2; D unclear. This CDR3 region has 14 residues. Between the trimmed V and J ends, which lost 3 bases and 8 bases, there was a span of 14 bases. Germline lookup yields CDR1 SGHRS and CDR2 YFSETQ. The CDR3: CASSYTVSFGELFF. In DNA, the CDR3 is TGCGCCAGCAGCTATACGGTATCATTTGGGGAGCTGTTTTTT.

The genes are TRBV13 and TRBJ2-1, with D perhaps TRBD1 (5 bases). V shed 4 bases and J shed 3 bases, with 16 bases lying between them. Germline V CDR1 and CDR2: PRHDT, FYEKMQ (reference sequence). The length of the CDR3 is 16 residues. CDR3 coding DNA: TGTGCCAGCAGCTCCACCCTCAGTAGGGGCTACAATGAGCAGTTCTTC. It yields the protein CASSSTLSRGYNEQFF.

V gene TRBV14 combines with J gene TRBJ1-1, with 7 bases aligning to TRBD1. The germline V gene has CDR1 SGHDN and CDR2 FVKESK. This CDR3 spans 13 amino acids. Unmatched junction bases numbered 6, after V lost 0 bases and J lost 11 bases. This CDR3 reads CASSQEDRVEAFF. The CDR3 DNA reads as TGTGCCAGCAGCCAAGAAGACAGGGTTGAGGCTTTCTTT.

The chain uses TRBV4-1 and TRBJ1-5, with D possibly TRBD1 on 5 matching bases. From germline, CDR1 is MGHRA and CDR2 YSYEKL. This CDR3 region has 16 residues. Trimming took off 0 bases at V and 3 bases at J, with 12 bases between the two ends. CDR3 region: CASSQEGDSYNQPQHF. As DNA, the CDR3 is TGCGCCAGCAGCCAAGAAGGTGACAGTTACAATCAGCCCCAGCATTTT.

The chain couples TRBV7-3 to TRBJ2-7; 11 bases align to TRBD1. V was clipped by 3 bases and J by 0 bases; unmatched bases: 1. The germline V gene encodes CDR1 SGHTA and CDR2 FQGTGA. CDR3 length equals 15 residues. CDR3 sequence reads: CASSFGTGGSYEQYF. The CDR3 nucleotides are TGTGCCAGCAGCTTTGGGACAGGGGGCTCCTACGAGCAGTACTTC.

This clone showed up just once. The rearrangement uses TRBV4-1 and TRBJ2-1; D is uncertain. The CDR3 has 13 amino acids. Trimming pared 5 bases from V and 4 bases from J, leaving 9 bases between. The germline V gene encodes CDR1 MGHRA and CDR2 YSYEKL. The CDR3 here is CASSGRDYNEQFF. The CDR3 DNA reads as TGCGCCAGCAGCGGCCGTGATTACAATGAGCAGTTCTTC.

The chain employs TRBV5-4 and TRBJ1-2, with 7 bases identical to TRBD1. The CDR3 contains 13 residues. The J segment lost 10 bases and the V segment lost 3 bases, leaving 9 bases of the junction unmatched. Germline lookup yields CDR1 SGHNT and CDR2 YYREEE (reference sequence). The CDR3 protein is CASSSPSDRDYTF. CDR3 DNA sequence: TGTGCCAGCAGCTCTCCATCCGACAGGGACTACACCTTC.

Here the CDR3 reads CASSQGGGGGNTGELFF. The DNA of the CDR3 is TGTGCCAGCAGCCAGGGAGGAGGCGGGGGGAACACCGGGGAGCTGTTTTTT. The V and J genes are TRBV4-2 and TRBJ2-2; 7 nucleotides align to TRBD2. Trimming took 3 bases from V and 1 from J; bases not matched to a gene: 8. The CDR3 loop spans 17 amino acids. Per the germline V gene, CDR1 is LGHNA and CDR2 is YNFKEQ.

V is TRBV7-3 and J is TRBJ1-1; 7 nucleotides align to TRBD1. CDR3 length: 16 amino acids. Germline V gene data show CDR1 as SGHTA and CDR2 as FQGTGA. Trimming at V came to 2 bases and at J to 1 base, leaving 7 bases not matched to a gene. CDR3 protein: CASSLGAGTENTEAFF. DNA of the CDR3: TGTGCCAGCAGCTTAGGGGCCGGGACAGAGAACACTGAAGCTTTCTTT.

The V call is TRBV15, the J call TRBJ2-2; unclear D gene. Germline V CDR1 and CDR2: LNHNV, YYDKDF (reference sequence). The V end lost 5 bases, the J end lost 7 bases, and 11 bases lay between the germline ends. The CDR3 is made up of 13 amino acids. Here the CDR3 DNA reads TGTGCCACCAGCGGGTTTAGCCTCGGGGAGCTGTTTTTT. Translating it yields CATSGFSLGELFF. Using reference TRBV15 and TRBJ2-2 for the parts outside the CDR3, the full variable domain is DAMVIQNPRYQVTQFGKPVTLSCSQTLNHNVMYWYQQKSSQAPKLLFHYYDKDFNNEADTPDNFQSRRPNTSFCFLDIRSPGLGDTAMYLCATSGFSLGELFFGEGSRLTVL.